This entry is about one TCR beta chain. Its binding antigen is unknown. No much larger clone is present one base from it, and per-base qualities are unavailable. This specimen belongs to a study of OX40 agonist ivuxolimab in advanced cancers. For the study in its entirety: Ivuxolimab was an agonistic, fully human IgG2 monoclonal antibody directed against OX40 (CD134), a costimulatory receptor. Intravenous ivuxolimab was administered to patients every 2 weeks at six dose levels: 0.01, 0.1, 0.3, 1.5, 3 and 10 mg/kg. Of the approximately 54 dose-escalation patients, hepatocellular carcinoma was present in around 19, melanoma in roughly 15, renal cell carcinoma in 9 and head and neck cancer in 9. A male proportion of roughly 80% and a mean age of approximately 60 years, ranging from roughly 23 to 90, were recorded for the dose-escalation cohort. Patients were allowed to have had prior anti-PD-1, anti-PD-L1 or anti-CTLA-4 therapy, and approximately 37% of the dose-escalation patients had been treated with checkpoint inhibitors. Partial responses were achieved by three dose-escalation patients, of whom one had hepatocellular carcinoma and two had cutaneous melanoma. Peripheral TCRbeta sequencing was intended to test whether TCR sequence diversity was altered and clonal T-cell expansion was caused by ivuxolimab. The paper covers the monotherapy dose-escalation part of the phase I ivuxolimab trial, which included N = 52 patients.

Overall study outcomes, separate from this receptor: In partial responders in the 0.1-3.0 mg/kg groups, normalized peripheral clonal expansion was found to be among the lowest, especially among CD8+ T cells. Antigen specificity was not determined for the clonally expanded peripheral T cells. Low levels of normalized T-cell clonal expansion were also seen in some nonresponding patients. At doses of 0.1 to 3.0 mg/kg, clonal expansion of both CD4+ and CD8+ blood T cells was observed from baseline to week 6. After ivuxolimab, CD8+ T cells had more expanded clones than CD4+ T cells on average.

For sequencing of the TCRbeta CDR3 region, genomic DNA was extracted from the sorted cells. The immunoSEQ Assay was used to sequence the TCRbeta CDR3 regions. The immuneACCESS repertoire file appears here via TCRdb, limited to in-frame rearrangements. These files lack a portion of the clones; in checked studies, under half of the deficit traces to unresolved V genes, and the cause of the others is not known. The sample profile shows 60,000 to 85,000 clones; over 75% of them were found once. The top ten hold 6.9% of the sample. The trial excluded patients who had a history of autoimmune disease or who were on systemic immunosuppression. Peripheral blood for TCR sequencing was collected from all dose cohorts at baseline, on cycle 4 day 1, and on cycle 7 day 1. Samples came from an open-label, multicenter, first-in-human phase I dose-escalation trial of ivuxolimab. The trial enrolled adults with locally advanced or metastatic head and neck squamous cell, hepatocellular, melanoma or renal cell carcinoma. CD4+ and CD8+ T cells were sorted separately from peripheral blood before TCR sequencing.

From the cysteine up to the phenylalanine, the CDR3 has a length of 18 residues. Only CDR3 DNA is held: 54 bases, read in frame from base 1. Trimmed from V: 0 bases; trimmed from J: 4 bases; junction bases lacking a gene match: 8. The germline V gene yields ENHRY for CDR1 and SYGVKD for CDR2. The TCR sequence derives from an adult with an advanced solid tumor such as melanoma, head and neck, liver or kidney cancer. Sequenced here: CD4+ or CD8+ T cells sorted from blood, sampled in a trial of the OX40 agonist ivuxolimab. The chain couples TRBV10-3 to TRBJ2-6, and 8 bases in between align with TRBD1. The DNA sequence is TGTGCCATCAGTGAGTCTTGGACAGGGTTCTCCGGGGCCAACGTCCTGACTTTC. This translates into CAISESWTGFSGANVLTF.